Reported below is one T cell receptor beta chain. The antigen is unknown. The sample comes from a study of cytomegalovirus exposure and HLA in healthy donors. Overall study findings and caveats: It was about 150 TCR beta chains that were listed as cytomegalovirus-associated. Earlier analysis found most TCR beta V segments productive about 87% or about 30% of the time.

CDR1 and CDR2 from the germline V gene are SNHLY and FYNNEI. The CDR3 is 12 residues long. The germline V and J ends were trimmed by 5 bases and 1 base, with 4 bases remaining between them. PCR primers comprised 60 Vbeta and 13 Jbeta primers. Only in-frame clones appear in the TCRdb table, and some are missing; sequencing was by immunoSEQ multiplex PCR. The table includes about 110,000 clones, 70% to 85% detected once. The chain is built from TRBV2 and TRBJ2-3; D not certain. This TCR derives from a human donor in good health. What was sequenced was PBMCs. The CDR3 sequence: CASSLRTDTQYF. CDR3 bases: TGTGCCAGCAGTCTCCGCACAGATACGCAGTATTTT.